These 17 T cell receptor beta chains originate from one sample sequenced in a study of T cell responses to AZD1222 COVID-19 vaccine. Produced via immunoSEQ multiplex PCR; TCRdb's table is partial and in-frame only. The data show roughly 190,000 clones, approximately 94% seen once. Sequenced here: peripheral blood, sampled 28 days after the second dose of the MenACWY control vaccine. All receptors come from an adult who received the MenACWY meningococcal vaccine as a control.

V and J are TRBV4-2 and TRBJ1-4, with TRBD1 identical over 7 bases. Germline assignment: CDR1 LGHNA and CDR2 YNFKEQ. The CDR3 consists of 15 residues. V was pared by 4 bases and J by 6 bases, with 8 bases of the junction left unmatched. CDR3 sequence reads: CASSRQSGGDEKLFF. CDR3 coding DNA: TGTGCCAGCAGCCGCCAATCAGGGGGAGATGAAAAACTGTTTTTT.

The chain couples TRBV28 to TRBJ2-2; D gene ambiguous. This CDR3 is built from 16 residues. Per germline, CDR1 MDHEN and CDR2 SYDVKM. Trimming removed 5 bases from V and 5 bases from J, with 18 bases in between. CDR3 protein: CASSNRGGRLTGELFF. CDR3 nucleotides: TGTGCCAGCAGTAACAGAGGCGGACGACTTACCGGGGAGCTGTTTTTT.

The V call is TRBV2, the J call TRBJ2-3; 8 bases match TRBD2. Per germline, CDR1 SNHLY and CDR2 FYNNEI. V lost 4 bases, J lost 4 bases, and 7 bases stayed unmatched. This CDR3 is 15 amino acids long. Here the CDR3 reads CASSVTGAGADTQYF. CDR3 DNA sequence: TGTGCCAGCAGTGTAACGGGAGCGGGGGCAGATACGCAGTATTTT.

CDR3 sequence: CASSPSSPEAFF. In DNA form, the CDR3 reads TGTGCCAGCTCACCATCCAGTCCTGAAGCTTTCTTT. The chain recombines TRBV18 with TRBJ1-1; D is ambiguous. The length of the CDR3 is 12 residues. From germline, CDR1 is KGHSH and CDR2 LQKENI. V was shortened by 2 bases and J by 6 bases, with 7 bases between the two germline ends.

The CDR3 sequence: CASSFGDTYNEQFF. The CDR3 DNA reads as TGTGCCAGCAGTTTCGGTGATACCTACAATGAGCAGTTCTTC. The genes are TRBV28 and TRBJ2-1; no reliable D call. The CDR3 contains 14 residues. The V end was cut by 3 bases, the J end by 2 bases, with 8 bases between. Looked up from germline, CDR1 is MDHEN and CDR2 is SYDVKM.

The chain links TRBV4-2 to TRBJ2-6; unclear D gene. Trimming stripped 0 bases from V and 12 bases from J, with 12 bases between. The CDR3 covers 14 residues. Germline CDR1 is LGHNA and CDR2 is YNFKEQ. The CDR3: CASSQDTRLRVLTF. Written as DNA, the CDR3 is TGTGCCAGCAGCCAAGACACTCGACTGCGCGTCCTGACTTTC.

This clone was seen a few times. The chain carries TRBV4-3 and TRBJ2-1, with 14 bases identical to TRBD2. The CDR3 covers 19 residues. V shed 3 bases and J 0 bases; nucleotides not matched to a gene: 7. Per the germline V gene, CDR1 is LGHNA and CDR2 is YSLEER. The CDR3 protein is CASSQEGLAGGLSYNEQFF. The CDR3, as DNA: TGCGCCAGCAGCCAGGAAGGACTAGCGGGAGGCCTCTCCTACAATGAGCAGTTCTTC.

The CDR3 coding sequence is TGTGCCAGCAGCGCCCCCGGGACTAGCGGGAGGAGCCATGAGCAGTTCTTC. This codes for CASSAPGTSGRSHEQFF. The chain carries TRBV9 and TRBJ2-1; 15 bases line up with TRBD2. Trimming cost V 3 bases and J 8 bases; bases outside gene matches: 9. The length of the CDR3 is 17 residues. Germline V lookup: CDR1 SGDLS, CDR2 YYNGEE.

V is TRBV19 and J is TRBJ1-4, with a tentative D call TRBD1 (5 bases). Trimming left V 1 base short and J 8 bases short, with 14 bases between. From germline, CDR1 is LNHDA and CDR2 SQIVND (reference sequence). The CDR3 runs to 15 residues. The CDR3 protein is CASSIGVQEQEKLFF. The CDR3 DNA reads as TGTGCCAGTAGTATAGGGGTACAGGAACAGGAAAAACTGTTTTTT.

The table lists this clone with a count of one. The V gene is TRBV28, the J gene TRBJ1-3; TRBD1 might be the D (6 bases). Germline assignment: CDR1 MDHEN and CDR2 SYDVKM. Trimming pared 5 bases from V and 4 bases from J, leaving 18 bases between. This CDR3 region has 16 residues. The CDR3 loop is CASSVEGGGEGNTIYF. The CDR3 DNA follows: TGTGCCAGCAGTGTCGAAGGCGGGGGCGAAGGAAACACCATATATTTT. The whole variable domain, remainder taken from reference TRBV28 and TRBJ1-3, is DVKVTQSSRYLVKRTGEKVFLECVQDMDHENMFWYRQDPGLGLRLIYFSYDVKMKEKGDIPEGYSVSREKKERFSLILESASTNQTSMYLCASSVEGGGEGNTIYFGEGSWLTVV.

This chain joins TRBV2 and TRBJ1-3; D may be TRBD1 (6 bases). V was pared by 4 bases and J by 4 bases, with 11 bases between. Germline CDR1 and CDR2: SNHLY and FYNNEI. The CDR3 is 14 residues long. This CDR3 is CASSVEGQGNTIYF. CDR3 in DNA: TGTGCCAGCAGTGTAGAGGGACAAGGAAACACCATATATTTT.

The rearrangement joins TRBV9 to TRBJ2-1; the D gene is possibly TRBD2 (6 bases). Germline CDR1 and CDR2: SGDLS and YYNGEE. The CDR3 spans 15 residues. Between the trimmed V and J ends, which lost 4 bases and 0 bases, there was a span of 11 bases. The CDR3 DNA reads TGTGCCAGCAGCCGTGACGGGAGCTCCTACAATGAGCAGTTCTTC. This translates into CASSRDGSSYNEQFF.

This clone was seen only once. The rearrangement joins TRBV27 to TRBJ1-1; tentatively, D is TRBD1 (6 bases). This CDR3 comprises 13 residues. Germline-derived CDR1 and CDR2 are MNHEY and SMNVEV (reference sequence). The V end was cut by 5 bases, the J end by 3 bases, with 10 bases between. This chain's CDR3 is CASSQGKDTEAFF. The CDR3 coding sequence is TGTGCCAGCAGTCAGGGGAAAGACACTGAAGCTTTCTTT.

V is TRBV11-2 and J is TRBJ2-3, with 7 bases lining up with TRBD2. The CDR3 extends over 15 amino acids. V was pared by 5 bases and J by 2 bases, with 7 bases of the junction left unmatched. Germline V gene data show CDR1 as SGHAT and CDR2 as FQNNGV. The CDR3 region is CASSLGLGDTDTQYF. CDR3 DNA: TGTGCCAGCAGCCTAGGACTAGGGGACACAGATACGCAGTATTTT.

The chain uses TRBV7-2 and TRBJ2-1, with 10 positions matching TRBD2. J was trimmed by 6 bases and V by 0 bases; bases with no gene match: 2. The germline gives CDR1 SGHTA, CDR2 FQGNSA. The CDR3 covers 15 residues. CDR3 DNA: TGTGCCAGCAGCTTAGCGGCTAGCGGGGGCAATGAGCAGTTCTTC. It yields the protein CASSLAASGGNEQFF.

V and J are TRBV28 and TRBJ1-2, with D hard to call. The CDR3 is 14 amino acids. Germline assignment: CDR1 MDHEN and CDR2 SYDVKM. Trimming cost V 2 bases and J 5 bases, with 12 bases left between them. The CDR3 protein is CASSLVPAAYGYTF. CDR3 coding DNA: TGTGCCAGCAGTTTAGTTCCGGCGGCTTATGGCTACACCTTC.

The genes are TRBV6-2 or TRBV6-3 and TRBJ2-6; no reliable D call. Trimming removed 0 bases from V and 2 bases from J, with 11 bases in between. Looked up from germline, CDR1 is MNHEY and CDR2 is SVGEGT. The CDR3 extends over 17 amino acids. CDR3 amino acids: CASSYSQFDAGANVLTF. The DNA of the CDR3 is TGTGCCAGCAGTTACTCCCAATTTGACGCTGGGGCCAACGTCCTGACTTTC.